Listed below are T cell receptor beta chains from one sample, sequenced in a study of cytomegalovirus exposure and HLA in healthy donors. The method was immunoSEQ multiplex PCR; TCRdb's version includes in-frame clones alone and lacks a portion of them. This table has around 120,000 clones, 80% appearing once. Material for sequencing was PBMCs. The receptors here all came from a female donor in good health and CMV-seropositive. Both conserved end residues are part of each CDR3.

j_call | v_call | cdr3_aa
TRBJ2-3 | TRBV11-2 | CASSTGTGGPDTQYF
TRBJ1-2 | TRBV10-3 | CAISESSEDRGF
TRBJ2-5 | TRBV11-1 | CASSLVAGQGALRETQYF
TRBJ2-3 | TRBV4-1 | CASSPIGSTDTQYF
TRBJ1-1 | TRBV4-1 | CASSRSAQPLNTEAFF
TRBJ2-7 | TRBV7-2 | CASSTRYRGSYEQYF
TRBJ2-3 | TRBV5-4 | CASRSDRGITDTQYF
TRBJ2-6 | TRBV6-1 | CASRGGDGANVLTF
TRBJ1-1 | TRBV5-5 | CASSLVAATLLEAFF
TRBJ2-1 | TRBV5-4 | CASSSTGYEQFF
TRBJ2-1 | TRBV4-2 | CASSQVQGEQFF
TRBJ2-5 | TRBV28 | CASSPFRGSQDIQYF
TRBJ2-3 | TRBV7-9 | CASSLIRTGQTDTQYF
TRBJ1-2 | TRBV19 | CASSMIIQGNYGYTF
TRBJ1-1 | TRBV6-5 | CASSYSGTGGGTEAFF
TRBJ2-2 | TRBV6-5 | CASTEWDRKTGELFF
TRBJ1-1 | TRBV5-1 | CASSLGTGTKEAFF
TRBJ1-1 | TRBV19 | CASRDRDDTEAFF